Listed here are 5 T cell receptor beta chains from one sample, sequenced in a study of blood T cell repertoires in COVID-19. Clones were sequenced by immunoSEQ multiplex PCR, and TCRdb holds only the in-frame ones, with some missing. The sample consists of about 130,000 clones, 85% of them appearing once. Sequenced material: peripheral blood. The source of these receptors is a man at least 80 years old with active or convalescent COVID-19.

The chain carries TRBV18 and TRBJ1-4; D gene unclear. V was shortened by 6 bases and J by 0 bases, with 11 bases between the two germline ends. Germline V gives CDR1 KGHSH, CDR2 LQKENI. The CDR3 extends over 15 amino acids. DNA for the CDR3: TGTGCCAGCTCGCTTTACAGTGCAACTAATGAAAAACTGTTTTTT. It is translated as CASSLYSATNEKLFF. Full variable domain (outside the CDR3, taken from reference TRBV18 and TRBJ1-4): NAGVMQNPRHLVRRRGQEARLRCSPMKGHSHVYWYRQLPEEGLKFMVYLQKENIIDESGMPKERFSAEFPKEGPSILRIQQVVRGDSAAYFCASSLYSATNEKLFFGSGTQLSVL.

CDR3 nucleotide sequence: TGCGCCAGCAGCTTACAGGGGGCTGGAGAGGCCGGGGAGCTGTTTTTT. It encodes CASSLQGAGEAGELFF. J is TRBJ2-2 and V is TRBV5-1, with 9 bases lining up with TRBD1. Germline V lookup: CDR1 SGHRS, CDR2 YFSETQ. V was pared by 2 bases and J by 6 bases, with 8 bases of the junction left unmatched. The CDR3 totals 16 residues. Complete variable domain (other parts from reference TRBV5-1 and TRBJ2-2): KAGVTQTPRYLIKTRGQQVTLSCSPISGHRSVSWYQQTPGQGLQFLFEYFSETQRNKGNFPGRFSGRQFSNSRSEMNVSTLELGDSALYLCASSLQGAGEAGELFFGEGSRLTVL.

V is TRBV19 and J is TRBJ2-1, with 12 positions matching TRBD2. The CDR3 covers 14 residues. The germline CDR1 and CDR2 sequences are LNHDA and SQIVND (reference sequence). The J segment lost 10 bases and the V segment lost 6 bases, leaving 7 bases of the junction unmatched. CDR3 sequence: CASSQLAGGSEQFF. The CDR3 DNA is TGTGCCAGTAGCCAACTAGCGGGAGGCAGCGAGCAGTTCTTC.

The chain uses TRBV6-2 or TRBV6-3 and TRBJ2-7; 7 nucleotides align to TRBD2. Looked up from germline, CDR1 is MNHEY and CDR2 is SVGEGT. The ends lost 2 bases at V and 2 bases at J; junction bases unmatched: 15. The CDR3 is 18 amino acids. CDR3 loop: CASSYTHSSGQNPYEQYF. The CDR3 DNA follows: TGTGCCAGCAGTTACACACATTCTAGCGGCCAAAACCCCTACGAGCAGTACTTC.

The chain couples TRBV30 to TRBJ2-7, with 11 bases lining up with TRBD1. This CDR3 spans 13 amino acids. Germline CDR1 reads GTSNPN; CDR2 reads SVGIG (reference sequence). V was pared by 3 bases and J by 4 bases, with 2 bases of the junction left unmatched. The CDR3 sequence: CAWRRDRGYEQYF. CDR3 sequence (DNA): TGTGCCTGGAGACGGGACAGGGGGTACGAGCAGTACTTC.